This entry lists 26 T cell receptor beta chains sequenced from one sample in a study of cytomegalovirus exposure and HLA in healthy donors. PCR amplification relied on 60 Vbeta primers (plus 13 Jbeta primers). Sequencing was performed with immunoSEQ multiplex PCR; in TCRdb, only in-frame clones are kept and a portion is missing. The sample lists about 50,000 clones, 81% occurring once. The sequenced material came from PBMCs. Source of these receptors: a boy younger than 18 in good health and CMV-seropositive.

This clone was seen more than once but under ten times. The chain is built from TRBV7-9 and TRBJ2-3, with TRBD2 matching 7 bases. Looked up from germline, CDR1 is SEHNR and CDR2 is FQNEAQ (reference sequence). Trimming cost V 1 base and J 2 bases; bases outside gene matches: 9. The CDR3 has 17 residues. The CDR3 reads CASSLGLASGNTDTQYF. In nucleotides, the CDR3 is TGTGCCAGCAGCTTAGGCCTGGCTAGCGGAAACACAGATACGCAGTATTTT.

Concerning this clone: One end of the junction is discordant with germline, which a read error may explain. The CDR3 is CSSSSGPDRAGGGYTF. The CDR3 nucleotides are TGTTCCAGCAGCTCCGGCCCCGACAGGGCGGGCGGGGGCTACACCTTC. The gene calls are TRBV7-3 and TRBJ1-2; TRBD1 agrees at 7 bases. The germline gives CDR1 SGHTA, CDR2 FQGTGA. The CDR3 length is 16 residues.

The rearrangement links TRBV6-1 to TRBJ1-2; D not resolved. The CDR3 is 13 residues long. Per germline, CDR1 MNHNS and CDR2 SASEGT. V lost 7 bases, J lost 4 bases, and 13 bases lay in between. The CDR3 region is CASIPGYGYGYTF. CDR3 nucleotides: TGTGCCAGCATCCCGGGATACGGCTATGGCTACACCTTC.

This chain joins TRBV5-5 and TRBJ1-2; TRBD1 is a possible D gene (5 bases). The CDR3 loop spans 14 amino acids. Germline assignment: CDR1 SGHKS and CDR2 YYEKEE (reference sequence). Trimming took 4 bases from V and 8 from J, leaving 18 bases between them. CDR3 amino acids: CASSTGLVIEGYTF. The CDR3 DNA is TGTGCCAGCAGCACAGGATTAGTAATTGAGGGCTACACCTTC.

In this sample, this clone turned up a few times. The chain has TRBV25-1 and TRBJ1-3; tentatively, D is TRBD1 (5 bases). V lost 10 bases and J 0 bases, leaving 10 bases between the germline ends. The CDR3 sequence is 13 residues long. Germline loops: CDR1 MGHDK, CDR2 SYGVNS. The CDR3 nucleotides read TGTGCCACCGGACAACCCTCTGGAAACACCATATATTTT. Its protein is CATGQPSGNTIYF.

The V call is TRBV25-1, the J call TRBJ1-5; 10 nucleotides match TRBD1. Germline-derived CDR1 and CDR2 are MGHDK and SYGVNS. J was trimmed by 1 base and V by 8 bases; bases with no gene match: 2. The CDR3 consists of 14 residues. CDR3 protein: CASGGQGSNQPQHF. Written as DNA, the CDR3 is TGTGCCAGCGGGGGACAGGGGAGCAATCAGCCCCAGCATTTT.

This clone was observed a few times. The chain has TRBV19 and TRBJ2-2; maybe TRBD2 (6 bases). The germline CDR1 and CDR2 sequences are LNHDA and SQIVND (reference sequence). Between the trimmed V and J ends, which lost 10 bases and 6 bases, there was a span of 21 bases. The CDR3 has 15 amino acids. The DNA for the CDR3 is TGTGCCACCTGCCTAGCCCCACTAGCATCCGGGGAGCTGTTTTTT. Protein product: CATCLAPLASGELFF.

The chain combines TRBV7-8 with TRBJ2-7; 7 bases match TRBD1. CDR3 length equals 18 residues. The germline gives CDR1 SGHVS, CDR2 FQNEAQ. V lost 4 bases, J lost 4 bases, and 19 bases stayed unmatched. CDR3 in DNA: TGTGCCAGCAGCTCGGACAGGTCAACCTCCCACCCCACTTACGAGCAGTACTTC. Protein product: CASSSDRSTSHPTYEQYF.

The rearrangement links TRBV7-8 to TRBJ2-5; D might be TRBD2 (6 bases). The V end was cut by 6 bases, the J end by 2 bases, with 28 bases between. Germline-derived CDR1 and CDR2 are SGHVS and FQNEAQ. The CDR3 totals 19 residues. CDR3 nucleotide sequence: TGTGCCAGCAGGGGGGTGGGATATAATCGACAGCGGGTTCAAGAGACCCAGTACTTC. Protein: CASRGVGYNRQRVQETQYF.

The V gene is TRBV27, the J gene TRBJ2-1; 9 positions agree with TRBD2. The CDR3 spans 15 residues. Trimming at V came to 6 bases and at J to 5 bases, leaving 8 bases not matched to a gene. Germline V gene data show CDR1 as MNHEY and CDR2 as SMNVEV (reference sequence). The DNA for the CDR3 is TGTGCCAGCAGCCGGAGACTAGCGGCTAACAATGAGCAGTTCTTC. Its translation: CASSRRLAANNEQFF.

This clone was counted only a few times. This chain connects TRBV5-4 to TRBJ2-7; 7 nucleotides agree with TRBD1. With 5 bases clipped from V and 0 bases from J, the junction kept 8 bases outside the gene matches. This CDR3 has 15 residues. CDR1 and CDR2 (germline): SGHNT, YYREEE (reference sequence). This CDR3 reads CASRFGQDLSYEQYF. In DNA, the CDR3 is TGTGCCAGCAGATTTGGACAGGACCTCTCCTACGAGCAGTACTTC.

J is TRBJ2-5 and V is TRBV7-9, with TRBD2 matching 7 bases. CDR1 is SEHNR, CDR2 FQNEAQ, per germline (reference sequence). J gave up 4 bases and V 1 base, and 6 bases lay outside the gene matches. The CDR3 has 15 residues. The CDR3, as DNA: TGTGCCAGCAGCTTAGTTGGGGGGGTCATAGAGACCCAGTACTTC. This encodes CASSLVGGVIETQYF.

On this clone itself: Germline and junction disagree at one end, which may indicate a read error. The genes are TRBV4-1 and TRBJ1-2, with 9 bases aligning to TRBD1. Per germline, CDR1 MGHRA and CDR2 YSYEKL. The CDR3 length is 12 residues. The CDR3 DNA is TGCGCCAGCAGCCAGGCTGGACAGGGGTTCCTCTTC. It codes for CASSQAGQGFLF.

The V and J genes are TRBV27 and TRBJ2-3; D is uncertain. V lost 6 bases and J 3 bases, leaving 16 bases between the germline ends. Germline V gives CDR1 MNHEY, CDR2 SMNVEV (reference sequence). The CDR3 runs to 15 residues. For the CDR3, the DNA is TGTGCCAGCAGCTTTACCCAACAAAATACAGATACGCAGTATTTT. The encoded protein is CASSFTQQNTDTQYF.

The chain combines TRBV9 with TRBJ2-7, with D uncertain. Per germline, CDR1 SGDLS and CDR2 YYNGEE. V shed 3 bases and J shed 2 bases, with 9 bases lying between them. The length of the CDR3 is 13 residues. Written as DNA, the CDR3 is TGTGCCAGCAGCGATGAGCGAGCCTACGAGCAGTACTTC. This sequence encodes CASSDERAYEQYF.

The gene calls are TRBV2 and TRBJ1-5; weak D call: TRBD1 (6 bases). This CDR3 region has 13 residues. The ends were cut back, 5 bases at V and 3 bases at J, with 8 bases in the middle. Germline V gives CDR1 SNHLY, CDR2 FYNNEI. Written as DNA, the CDR3 is TGTGCCAGCAGTTGGGACAACAATCAGCCCCAGCATTTT. Its protein is CASSWDNNQPQHF. Full variable domain (remainder filled in from reference TRBV2 and TRBJ1-5): EPEVTQTPSHQVTQMGQEVILRCVPISNHLYFYWYRQILGQKVEFLVSFYNNEISEKSEIFDDQFSVERPDGSNFTLKIRSTKLEDSAMYFCASSWDNNQPQHFGDGTRLSIL.

This chain connects TRBV9 to TRBJ2-2, with a weak D call TRBD1 (6 bases). The CDR3 has 15 amino acids. The V and J ends lost 3 bases and 4 bases respectively, with 13 bases between them. The germline V gene encodes CDR1 SGDLS and CDR2 YYNGEE. CDR3 amino acids: CASSAGTTSTGELFF. The DNA of the CDR3 is TGTGCCAGCAGCGCCGGGACAACCTCCACCGGGGAGCTGTTTTTT.

In regard to this clone: An end of the junction does not agree with germline; a read error may underlie this. The rearrangement joins TRBV7-9 to TRBJ1-2; D unclear. The CDR3 is 10 amino acids. Per germline, CDR1 SEHNR and CDR2 FQNEAQ (reference sequence). The CDR3 DNA reads as TGTTCCAGCAGCCAGGATGGCTACACCTTC. Translated: CSSSQDGYTF.

The chain combines TRBV4-2 with TRBJ2-7; possibly TRBD2 for D (5 bases). The CDR3 extends over 15 amino acids. Trimming took 0 bases from V and 4 from J, leaving 13 bases between them. Per the germline V gene, CDR1 is LGHNA and CDR2 is YNFKEQ. CDR3 coding DNA: TGTGCCAGCAGCCAAGATCAGAGCGGCCTATACGAGCAGTACTTC. It yields the protein CASSQDQSGLYEQYF.

The CDR3 sequence: CASSQDPQGGNEQYF. CDR3 DNA sequence: TGCGCCAGCAGCCAAGATCCACAGGGGGGCAACGAGCAGTACTTC. The chain uses TRBV4-1 and TRBJ2-5; 8 bases agree with TRBD1. The J call is in doubt because the DNA end fits TRBJ2-7 better. Per germline, CDR1 MGHRA and CDR2 YSYEKL. This CDR3 comprises 15 residues.

The chain couples TRBV28 to TRBJ2-7; 11 bases map to TRBD1. The CDR3 has 16 amino acids. J was trimmed by 6 bases and V by 5 bases; bases with no gene match: 12. From germline, CDR1 is MDHEN and CDR2 SYDVKM. The CDR3 region has the DNA TGTGCCAGCAGTCTTGGCGGGACAGGGGGGTTCGGCGAGCAGTACTTC. Translation gives CASSLGGTGGFGEQYF.

This chain links TRBV6-5 with TRBJ1-3; possible D gene TRBD1, 5 bases. The CDR3 runs to 15 residues. V was cut by 4 bases and J by 4 bases, with 14 bases left in between. Germline lookup yields CDR1 MNHEY and CDR2 SVGAGI. DNA of the CDR3: TGTGCCAGCAGTTCGGGCAGGGCGGGAGGAAACACCATATATTTT. Its protein is CASSSGRAGGNTIYF.

The CDR3 region is CASSPRERVGELFF. CDR3 bases: TGTGCCAGCAGTCCCCGAGAGAGGGTCGGGGAGCTGTTTTTT. The chain carries TRBV27 and TRBJ2-2, with a tentative D call TRBD2 (5 bases). The CDR3 runs to 14 residues. Trimming pared 5 bases from V and 7 bases from J, leaving 14 bases between. The germline V gene has CDR1 MNHEY and CDR2 SMNVEV (reference sequence).

The genes are TRBV6-5 and TRBJ2-5, with 8 bases matching TRBD2. With V trimmed by 6 bases and J by 4 bases, 4 bases remained unmatched. CDR3 size: 13 residues. The germline CDR1 and CDR2 sequences are MNHEY and SVGAGI. CDR3 DNA sequence: TGTGCCAGCAGATCAGCGGGGGTAGAGACCCAGTACTTC. Encoded protein: CASRSAGVETQYF.

This clone has a handful of counts. The gene calls are TRBV5-5 and TRBJ2-6, with D unclear. CDR3 length: 15 amino acids. Between the trimmed V and J ends, which lost 1 base and 1 base, there was a span of 6 bases. Germline-derived CDR1 and CDR2 are SGHKS and YYEKEE (reference sequence). The CDR3 bases are TGTGCCAGCAGCTTGCTTCCTTCTGGGGCCAACGTCCTGACTTTC. Translated, it gives CASSLLPSGANVLTF.

The chain has TRBV29-1 and TRBJ1-1; D is undetermined. V lost 2 bases to trimming and J lost 6 bases, with 10 bases between them. The length of the CDR3 is 12 residues. Germline assignment: CDR1 SQVTM and CDR2 ANQGSEA. The chain's CDR3 is CSVERGYAEAFF. The DNA of the CDR3 is TGCAGCGTTGAACGGGGATACGCTGAAGCTTTCTTT.